This TCR beta chain derives from a study of blood T cell repertoires in COVID-19. The study assigned cohorts using participant-reported clinical history. The CDR3 is 15 amino acids. CDR1 and CDR2 (germline): SNHLY, FYNNEI. The V gene lost 3 bases and the J gene lost 2 bases, with 14 bases spanning the gap. Here immunoSEQ multiplex PCR was the method, and the copy in TCRdb shows in-frame clones only, minus some. This sample has roughly 200,000 clones, with 85% found just once. The chain carries TRBV2 and TRBJ2-7; unclear D gene. The source is a man aged 40-55 years who had recovered from COVID-19. Source material: PBMCs or T cells enriched from blood (not recorded which). Here the CDR3 reads CASSEEALDPYEQYF. The CDR3 DNA sequence: TGTGCCAGCAGTGAGGAAGCGCTAGATCCCTACGAGCAGTACTTC. Supplemented by reference TRBV2 and TRBJ2-7, the full variable domain reads EPEVTQTPSHQVTQMGQEVILRCVPISNHLYFYWYRQILGQKVEFLVSFYNNEISEKSEIFDDQFSVERPDGSNFTLKIRSTKLEDSAMYFCASSEEALDPYEQYFGPGTRLTVT.